Listed below are T cell receptor beta chains from one sample, sequenced in a study of T-cell memory formation after mild COVID-19. TCRdb used MiXCR to reprocess the 5' RACE reads, holding one entry per CDR3 protein. The repertoire holds 500,000 to 600,000 distinct CDR3 sequences, with more than 15% as singletons. Input material: PBMCs or a T cell subset sorted from them (not recorded which). The receptors originated from an adult woman who had mild COVID-19 (a few samples of this study predate the infection). Cell type and time point are not known. The CDR3 runs from the conserved cysteine through the conserved F or W. D genes are given only for firm matches. The size entry is marked missing in some rows and otherwise reads once, few, many or a size class.

v_call,d_call,clone_size,j_call,cdr3_nt,cdr3_aa
TRBV5-1,NA,NA,TRBJ2-3,TGCGCCAGCAGCTTGCAGCTCACAGATACGCAGTATTTT,CASSLQLTDTQYF
TRBV29-1,NA,NA,TRBJ1-4,TGCAGCGTTGAGAAGCTAACTAATGAAAAACTGTTTTTT,CSVEKLTNEKLFF
TRBV12-3/TRBV12-4,NA,few,TRBJ1-1,TGTGCCAGCAGTTTCTGGGACGTTGAAGCTTTCTTT,CASSFWDVEAFF
TRBV29-1,TRBD2,NA,TRBJ2-5,TGCAGCGTTGATACTAGCGGGGCGTCCCTCCCTCGTGATCGTTACTTC,CSVDTSGASLPRDRYF
TRBV11-2,TRBD2,NA,TRBJ2-2,TGTGCCAGCAGCTTAGATCAGTGGCGGGAGAGGAACGGGGAGCTGTTTTTT,CASSLDQWRERNGELFF
TRBV7-9,NA,few,TRBJ1-1,TGTGCCAGCAGCTTAGTTGTGGGGGCCTCTGAAGCTTTCTTT,CASSLVVGASEAFF
TRBV6-5,TRBD2,NA,TRBJ2-5,TGTGCCAGCACTAGCGGGGGGGCATCTTTCGAGACCCAGTACTTC,CASTSGGASFETQYF
TRBV19,NA,NA,TRBJ1-1,TGTGCCAGTAGTTCGAAGGGGGTACAGGATGAAGCTTTCTTT,CASSSKGVQDEAFF
TRBV2,TRBD1,NA,TRBJ2-7,TGTGCCAGCAGTCAAAGGACAGGGCTCTCCTACGAGCAGTACTTC,CASSQRTGLSYEQYF
TRBV18,TRBD1,NA,TRBJ2-2,TGTGCCAGCTCACCACCGACAGGGGGGGACACCGGGGAGCTGTTTTTT,CASSPPTGGDTGELFF
TRBV7-2,NA,NA,TRBJ2-3,TGTGCCAGCACTCATAGAAAGGCACGTAGAGATACGCAGTATTTT,CASTHRKARRDTQYF
TRBV20-1,NA,few,TRBJ2-2,TGCAGTGCTAGAGGGACAGTAAGATCCGGGGAGCTGTTTTTT,CSARGTVRSGELFF
TRBV3-1,NA,few,TRBJ2-2,TGTGCCAGCAGCCGCAGGTGGGGGGCTTCTGGGGAGCTGTTTTTT,CASSRRWGASGELFF
TRBV27,TRBD2,NA,TRBJ2-2,TGTGCCAGCAGTTTATCCTCGTGGACTAGCGGGGGGGCCGTCAACACCGGGGAGCTGTTTTTT,CASSLSSWTSGGAVNTGELFF
TRBV25-1,NA,few,TRBJ2-6,TGTGCCAGCACCATCTCTGGGGCCAACGTCCTGACTTTC,CASTISGANVLTF
TRBV6-2/TRBV6-3,TRBD2,NA,TRBJ2-7,TGTGCCAGCAGGGGCGGGAGGTACGAGCAGTACTTC,CASRGGRYEQYF
TRBV2,NA,NA,TRBJ2-7,TGTGCCAGCAGTGAACGGGGTAGCGGAGGCCCCTACGAGCAGTACTTC,CASSERGSGGPYEQYF
TRBV29-1,NA,few,TRBJ1-4,TGCAGCGCGAGGGTTTACGAAAAACTGTTTTTT,CSARVYEKLFF
TRBV29-1,NA,NA,TRBJ2-2,TGCAGCGTTTCTAAGGGCACCGGGGAGCTGTTTTTT,CSVSKGTGELFF
TRBV5-5,NA,few,TRBJ1-1,TGTGCCAGCAGCTTGGTAGCTTTCTTT,CASSLVAFF
TRBV27,NA,few,TRBJ1-2,TGTGCCAGGGGTTGTGGATGGCCAGATCCTCCAACCCTAGGCTACACCTTC,CARGCGWPDPPTLGYTF
TRBV4-1,NA,many,TRBJ2-5,TGCGCCAGCAGCCCCGGGTTCCTACTGGGAGAGACCCAGTACTTC,CASSPGFLLGETQYF
TRBV6-2/TRBV6-3,NA,NA,TRBJ2-5,TGTGCCAGCAGTACCGGGGAGGGGGACGCGAAGACCCAGTACTTC,CASSTGEGDAKTQYF
TRBV7-9,NA,NA,TRBJ2-5,TGTGCCAGCAGCTTAGACCACCCCCGCCCGGGAAGTATCTCCATCTTC,CASSLDHPRPGSISIF
TRBV5-1,NA,few,TRBJ1-1,TGCGCCAGCAGCGCAGGCGGCCGGCGAGCGGACACTGAAGCTTTCTTT,CASSAGGRRADTEAFF
TRBV7-3,TRBD2,few,TRBJ2-2,TGTGCCAGCAGCCTAACTCGGGCTAGCGGCAACACCGGGGAGCTGTTTTTT,CASSLTRASGNTGELFF
TRBV4-2,NA,few,TRBJ1-5,TGTGCCAGCAGCCAAAAAGGGATTCTGAATAGCAATCAGCCCCAGCATTTT,CASSQKGILNSNQPQHF
TRBV14,NA,few,TRBJ2-5,TGTGCCAGCAGCCAAGACTGGGAAGGGTACCAAGAGACCCAGTACTTC,CASSQDWEGYQETQYF
TRBV15,NA,few,TRBJ2-4,TGTGCCACCAGCCTAGGAGCGATGGGAGCCAAAAACATTCAGTACTTC,CATSLGAMGAKNIQYF
TRBV20-1,NA,NA,TRBJ1-5,TGCAGTGCGGGAGCCGGGGGTCATAGCAATCAGCCCCAGCATTTT,CSAGAGGHSNQPQHF
TRBV5-4,NA,NA,TRBJ1-2,TGTGCCAGCAGCTTGGAGGGGGGTATCTATGGCTACACCTTC,CASSLEGGIYGYTF
TRBV5-1,NA,NA,TRBJ2-2,TGCGCCAGCAGCTTGGCCGCAAGGAACACCGGGGAGCTGTTTTTT,CASSLAARNTGELFF
TRBV6-6,NA,NA,TRBJ2-1,TGTGCCAGCAGTTTGCGGGGTGGGGGGTACAATGAGCAGTTCTTC,CASSLRGGGYNEQFF
TRBV7-3,TRBD2,many,TRBJ2-1,TGTGCCAGCAGCCCAGCGGGGGGCTCCTACAATGAGCAGTTCTTC,CASSPAGGSYNEQFF
TRBV10-3,NA,few,TRBJ1-2,TGTGCCATCAGTGAGGTGGCAGGGGCAGGCTACACCTTC,CAISEVAGAGYTF
TRBV6-1,TRBD1,NA,TRBJ2-7,TGTGCCAGCAGCGGGACAGGAGGTATCTACGAGCAGTACTTC,CASSGTGGIYEQYF
TRBV12-3/TRBV12-4,NA,many,TRBJ1-1,TGTGCCAGCAGTTTAACAGCGAACACTGAAGCTTTCTTT,CASSLTANTEAFF
TRBV7-3,NA,NA,TRBJ2-5,TGTGCCAGCAAACCGACAGGTGGGAGTTTGGAGACCCAGTACTTC,CASKPTGGSLETQYF
TRBV5-1,NA,few,TRBJ2-7,TGCGCCAGCAGCGCGGGGGACACCTACGAGCAGTACTTC,CASSAGDTYEQYF
TRBV15,NA,NA,TRBJ2-7,TGTGCCACCAGCGAAGGACGGGGCTACGAGCAGTACTTC,CATSEGRGYEQYF